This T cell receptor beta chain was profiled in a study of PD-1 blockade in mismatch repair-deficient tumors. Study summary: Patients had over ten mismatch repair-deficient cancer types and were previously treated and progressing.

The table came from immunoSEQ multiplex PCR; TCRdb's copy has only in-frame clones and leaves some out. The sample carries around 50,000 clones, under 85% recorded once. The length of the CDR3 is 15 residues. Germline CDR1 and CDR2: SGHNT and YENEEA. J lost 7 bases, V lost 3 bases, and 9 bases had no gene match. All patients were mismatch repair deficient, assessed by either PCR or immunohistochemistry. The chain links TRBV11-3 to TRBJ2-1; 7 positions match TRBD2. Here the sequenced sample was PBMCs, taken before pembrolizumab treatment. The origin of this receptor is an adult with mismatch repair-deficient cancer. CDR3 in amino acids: CASSFTGLGRNEQFF. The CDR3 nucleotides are TGTGCCAGCAGCTTTACCGGACTAGGTCGAAATGAGCAGTTCTTC.